This T cell receptor (beta chain) was sequenced in a study of cytomegalovirus exposure and HLA in healthy donors. This clone has just one count. Its cognate antigen is unknown. The CDR3 sequence is 15 residues long. Germline CDR1 is MDHEN and CDR2 is SYDVKM. The J segment lost 5 bases and the V segment lost 9 bases, leaving 14 bases of the junction unmatched. Whole-study findings and limits: Serostatus for CMV was the only available immune exposure information.

The primer mix had 60 Vbeta and 13 Jbeta primers. TCRdb's copy holds only in-frame clones and misses some; the assay was immunoSEQ multiplex PCR. The sample records under 200,000 clones, 87% being singletons. This receptor was obtained from a woman in her twenties or thirties in good health and CMV-seronegative. The material sequenced was PBMCs. The rearrangement uses TRBV28 and TRBJ2-7; TRBD2 agrees at 9 bases. This CDR3 reads CASLGAGGGKNEQYF. The CDR3 coding sequence is TGTGCCAGTCTAGGGGCGGGGGGGGGCAAAAACGAGCAGTACTTC.